A selection of T cell receptor beta chains follows, all from one sample in a study of T cell changes during pregnancy in multiple sclerosis. The repertoire was sequenced with immunoSEQ multiplex PCR; TCRdb's copy has only in-frame clones and lacks some. The sample carries under 95,000 clones, 80% to 95% recorded once. This material consisted of peripheral blood, taken in the second trimester of pregnancy. The source is a female donor with multiple sclerosis, enrolled in a pregnancy study. The CDR3 runs from the conserved cysteine through the conserved F or W. The order of the fields is J gene, clone size, V gene, D gene, CDR3 DNA, CDR3 protein. The D gene is left open where the match is weak. Rows give clone size only sometimes, using once, few, many, or a class for an expanded clone.

>TRBJ2-7|.|TRBV27|TRBD2
TGTGCCAGCAGTTTCGGACTAGCCTACGAGCAGTACTTC
CASSFGLAYEQYF
>TRBJ2-7|.|TRBV19|TRBD1
TGTGCCAGTAGTAACAGGGGTTTATACGAGCAGTACTTC
CASSNRGLYEQYF
>TRBJ2-7|.|TRBV7-6|.
TGTGCCAGCAGCCCGACACAATCGACGAGATCATGGGAGCAGTACTTC
CASSPTQSTRSWEQYF
>TRBJ2-7|.|TRBV28|TRBD2
TGTGCCAGCAGTGGGACTAGCGGGAGTAACCACGAGCAGTACTTC
CASSGTSGSNHEQYF
>TRBJ1-1|.|TRBV19|.
TGTGCCAGTAGTATTGGTCCAGGATCAAACACTGAAGCTTTCTTT
CASSIGPGSNTEAFF
>TRBJ2-7|.|TRBV19|TRBD2
TGTGCCAGTAGTAGGGGGGGACTAGACGAGCAGTACTTC
CASSRGGLDEQYF
>TRBJ1-5|.|TRBV4-1|.
TGCGCCAGCAGCCAAGGTCTCCCCCCCTCTAGCAATCAGCCCCAGCATTTT
CASSQGLPPSSNQPQHF
>TRBJ1-2|few|TRBV7-9|TRBD1
TGTGCCAGCAGCTTGGGGTCAGGGGGCGATGGCTACACCTTC
CASSLGSGGDGYTF
>TRBJ1-1|.|TRBV18|.
TGTGCCAGCTCACCAACCGGTCAGAACACTGAAGCTTTCTTT
CASSPTGQNTEAFF
>TRBJ2-5|.|TRBV6-4|TRBD1
TGTGCCAGCTCCCAACGGGGGACAGGGGGCTTAGAGACCCAGTACTTC
CASSQRGTGGLETQYF
>TRBJ1-2|.|TRBV15|.
TGTGCCACCCAGGAGGAGAAGGATAACTATGGCTACACCTTC
CATQEEKDNYGYTF
>TRBJ1-3|once|TRBV11-2|.
TGTGCCAGCAGTCAAACAGGGTTACGCTCTGGAAACACCATATATTTT
CASSQTGLRSGNTIYF
>TRBJ2-7|.|TRBV4-3|TRBD2
TGCGCCAGCAGCCAAGATTTAGGGCTAGCGGCCGAGCAGTACTTC
CASSQDLGLAAEQYF
>TRBJ2-3|.|TRBV6-4|.
TGTGCCAGCAGTCCCTTTGCCGCAGGCAACACAGATACGCAGTATTTT
CASSPFAAGNTDTQYF
>TRBJ2-5|.|TRBV9|TRBD2
TGTGCCAGCAGCTCGTGGGGCGGGGGGGCCCGAGAGACCCAGTACTTC
CASSSWGGGARETQYF
>TRBJ1-6|.|TRBV6-1|TRBD1
TGTGCCAGCAGCGCGGGACAGGGAACACCCCTCCACTTT
CASSAGQGTPLHF
>TRBJ2-1|.|TRBV5-1|TRBD2
TGCGCCAGCAGCCCAGCGGGAGTTTCCTACAATGAGCAGTTCTTC
CASSPAGVSYNEQFF
>TRBJ1-4|.|TRBV2|.
TGTGCCAGCATGAACCTAGCGGCTTTTTCTGAAAAACTGTTTTTT
CASMNLAAFSEKLFF
>TRBJ2-7|.|TRBV18|.
TGTGCCAGCTCACCAGGAGCTAGCGAATACGAGCAGTACTTC
CASSPGASEYEQYF
>TRBJ2-1|.|TRBV27|TRBD2
TGTGCCAGCAGTTTAGAGGGACTAGCGGGATCGGTCTCCTACAATGAGCAGTTCTTC
CASSLEGLAGSVSYNEQFF
>TRBJ2-7|.|TRBV11-3|TRBD1
TGTGCCAGCAGCCCAAGGACAGGGCGGCCCTACGAGCAGTACTTC
CASSPRTGRPYEQYF
>TRBJ1-1|.|TRBV5-1|.
TGCGCCAGCAGCCTTTTAGCCCTAGGGGGGAACACTGAAGCTTTCTTT
CASSLLALGGNTEAFF
>TRBJ2-3|.|TRBV5-6|.
TGTGCCAGCACTTCAGGGACTAGCACAGATACGCAGTATTTT
CASTSGTSTDTQYF
>TRBJ2-1|.|TRBV5-4|TRBD2
TGTGCCAGCAGCCTAGGAAGCGGGGGCAGCTCCTACAATGAGCAGTTCTTC
CASSLGSGGSSYNEQFF
>TRBJ1-5|.|TRBV28|.
TGTGCCAGCAGTGAGCCGAGGGACATTTCTCAGCCCCAGCATTTT
CASSEPRDISQPQHF
>TRBJ2-7|.|TRBV6-6|.
TGTGCCAGCAGTTATGGGGCTGTAAGCTCCTACGAGCAGTACTTC
CASSYGAVSSYEQYF
>TRBJ2-2|.|TRBV5-5|TRBD2
TGTGCCAGCAGCTTGGTGGGAGGGCGGAGCACCGGGGAGCTGTTTTTT
CASSLVGGRSTGELFF
>TRBJ2-3|.|TRBV5-1|.
TGCGCCAGCAGCTTGGGGGCCACAGATACGCAGTATTTT
CASSLGATDTQYF
>TRBJ1-1|once|TRBV6-1|.
TGTGCCAGCAGTGAAGCCCCAGTAAGGGGCGCTTTCTTT
CASSEAPVRGAFF
>TRBJ2-7|.|TRBV7-9|TRBD1
TGTGCCAGCAGCCGGGGACAGGGTAGCTCCTACGAGCAGTACTTC
CASSRGQGSSYEQYF
>TRBJ1-2|.|TRBV19|.
TGTGCCAGTTTAAGGACTAAGGGCGGGGCCGGATTCTATGGCTACACCTTC
CASLRTKGGAGFYGYTF
>TRBJ1-1|.|TRBV5-4|.
TGTGCCAGCAGCTGGTTCGGGGGGACGACTGAAGCTTTCTTT
CASSWFGGTTEAFF
>TRBJ2-5|once|TRBV27|.
TGTGCCAGCAGTTTCGGACACCAAGGGGAGACCCAGTACTTC
CASSFGHQGETQYF
>TRBJ2-2|.|TRBV10-3|.
TGTGCCATCAGTGAGTCGGAAGGGGCCGGGGAGCTGTTTTTT
CAISESEGAGELFF
>TRBJ2-5|once|TRBV5-8|TRBD1
TGTGCCAGCAACATCAGGACAGGGCTAAAAGAGACCCAGTACTTC
CASNIRTGLKETQYF
>TRBJ2-7|.|TRBV15|.
TGTGCCACCAGCATAAGTTCGGTTTCCGAGCAGTACTTC
CATSISSVSEQYF
>TRBJ2-3|.|TRBV19|TRBD1
TGTGCCAGTAGTGCAAAACAGGGGTATACGCAGTATTTT
CASSAKQGYTQYF
>TRBJ2-4|.|TRBV7-8|.
TGTGCCAGCAGATACGCTAATGAAAACATTCAGTACTTC
CASRYANENIQYF
>TRBJ2-5|.|TRBV7-2|.
TGTGCCAGCAGCTTGACATCTGAAGAGACCCAGTACTTC
CASSLTSEETQYF
>TRBJ1-6|.|TRBV19|.
TGTGCCAGTAGTATCCATTCCCTCAGGGGACTACGGGAATCACCCCTCCACTTT
CASSIHSLRGLRESPLHF
>TRBJ1-2|.|TRBV9|TRBD1
TGTGCCAGCAGCGATACAGGGGACGTAAACTATGGCTACACCTTC
CASSDTGDVNYGYTF
>TRBJ1-2|.|TRBV6-5|.
TGTGCCAGCAGGACCGACTACTATGGCTACACCTTC
CASRTDYYGYTF